This T cell receptor beta chain was identified during a study of memory CD4+ T cells and cytomegalovirus serostatus. The sort gate was single viable CD3+CD4+CD8-CD45RO+ cells for memory CD4+ T cells. Sequenced by immunoSEQ multiplex PCR; TCRdb stores in-frame clones only, minus some. This repertoire shows 50,000 to 65,000 clones, over 60% found once; its top ten account for around 0.81%. CDR3 length: 18 residues. Trimming at V came to 5 bases and at J to 4 bases, leaving 16 bases not matched to a gene. Per germline, CDR1 MNHEY and CDR2 SMNVEV (reference sequence). Material for sequencing was memory CD4+ T cells from blood. V is TRBV27 and J is TRBJ2-7; 11 positions agree with TRBD2. The sequence was obtained from an adult in good health and CMV-seronegative. The DNA for the CDR3 is TGTGCCAGCAGTCCTAACCATGGGTTAGCGGGAGGGCCTTACGAGCAGTACTTC. Translating gives CASSPNHGLAGGPYEQYF.